This T cell receptor (delta chain) was sequenced in a study of gamma-delta T cells after stem cell transplantation. Germline V gene data show CDR1 as TSWWSYY and CDR2 as QGS. Trimming removed 2 bases from V and 3 bases from J; junction bases left unmatched: 25. The CDR3 is 23 residues long. The sample holds a few counts of this clone. TCRdb re-called the RT-PCR reads using CATT. This sample yields approximately 2,500 delta-chain clones, of which around 19% are seen a single time; approximately 7.5% belongs to the top ten. Sequenced input: gamma-delta T cells. The chain carries TRDV1 and TRDJ1; 12 nucleotides agree with TRDD3. The sequence was obtained from a human donor. It is not recorded whose cells these are; they may come from a transplant donor. The CDR3 sequence is CALGERSPTRTGGYSPRSDKLIF. The DNA of the CDR3 is TGTGCTCTTGGGGAAAGGAGCCCAACTCGTACTGGGGGATACTCCCCCCGGTCCGATAAACTCATCTTT.